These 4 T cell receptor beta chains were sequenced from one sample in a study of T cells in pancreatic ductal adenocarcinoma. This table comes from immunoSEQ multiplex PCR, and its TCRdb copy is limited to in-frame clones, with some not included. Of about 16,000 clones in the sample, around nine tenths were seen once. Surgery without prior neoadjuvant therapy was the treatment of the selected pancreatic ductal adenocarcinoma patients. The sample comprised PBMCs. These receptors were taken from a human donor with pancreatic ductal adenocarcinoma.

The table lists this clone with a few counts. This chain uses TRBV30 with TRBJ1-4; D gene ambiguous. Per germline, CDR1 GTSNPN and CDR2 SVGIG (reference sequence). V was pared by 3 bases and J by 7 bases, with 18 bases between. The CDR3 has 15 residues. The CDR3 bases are TGTGCCTGGAGGATTGGGTCAGGTCTAGCTGAAAAACTGTTTTTT. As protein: CAWRIGSGLAEKLFF.

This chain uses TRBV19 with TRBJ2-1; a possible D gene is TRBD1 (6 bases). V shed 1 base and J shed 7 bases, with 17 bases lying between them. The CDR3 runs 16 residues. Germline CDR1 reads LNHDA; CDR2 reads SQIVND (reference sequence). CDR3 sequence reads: CASSIGQVLISNEQFF. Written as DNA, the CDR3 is TGTGCCAGTAGTATAGGACAGGTCCTAATCTCGAATGAGCAGTTCTTC.

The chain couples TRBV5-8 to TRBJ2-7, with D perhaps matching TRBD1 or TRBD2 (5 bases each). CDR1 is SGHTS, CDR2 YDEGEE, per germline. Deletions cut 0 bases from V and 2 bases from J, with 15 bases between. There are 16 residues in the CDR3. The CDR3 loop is CASSLGDGGVTYEQYF. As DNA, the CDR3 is TGTGCCAGCAGCTTGGGGGACGGAGGCGTTACCTACGAGCAGTACTTC.

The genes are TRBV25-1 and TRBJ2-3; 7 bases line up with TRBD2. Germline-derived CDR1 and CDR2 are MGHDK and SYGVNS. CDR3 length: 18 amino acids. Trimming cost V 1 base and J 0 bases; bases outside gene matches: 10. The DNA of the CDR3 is TGTGCCAGCAGTGAATCAAGGGGAGGGTGGAGAAGCACAGATACGCAGTATTTT. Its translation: CASSESRGGWRSTDTQYF.